Below are 26 T cell receptor beta chains sequenced from a single sample in a study of cytomegalovirus exposure and HLA in healthy donors. The PCR used 60 Vbeta and 13 Jbeta primers. The protocol was immunoSEQ multiplex PCR, while the TCRdb copy is restricted to in-frame clones and leaves out a portion. This sample has about 160,000 clones; over 80% occur once, and the top ten carry 6.3%. The sample comprised PBMCs. All receptors derive from a male donor in good health and CMV-seropositive.

The chain is built from TRBV7-9 and TRBJ2-1; 11 bases map to TRBD2. CDR3 length: 16 residues. The junction had 9 bases not matched to a gene; V was cut back by 5 bases and J by 6 bases. CDR1 is SEHNR and CDR2 is FQNEAQ in the germline V gene (reference sequence). CDR3: CASSAFSGRAPNEQFF. The CDR3 coding sequence is TGTGCCAGCAGCGCGTTTAGCGGGAGGGCCCCCAATGAGCAGTTCTTC.

This chain connects TRBV6-5 to TRBJ2-2, with 7 bases matching TRBD2. CDR1 and CDR2 (germline): MNHEY, SVGAGI. V dropped 1 base and J dropped 5; count of bases not matched to a gene: 4. This CDR3 contains 15 residues. The CDR3 nucleotides are TGTGCCAGCAGTTACTGGCAAGCGGGGACCGGGGAGCTGTTTTTT. Its protein product is CASSYWQAGTGELFF.

The chain carries TRBV25-1 and TRBJ1-1, with 12 bases that match TRBD1. The V segment lost 1 base and the J segment 6 bases; nucleotides outside the gene matches: 6. This CDR3 is 16 amino acids long. Looked up from germline, CDR1 is MGHDK and CDR2 is SYGVNS. The CDR3 region has the DNA TGTGCCAGCAGTGAATGGGACAGGGGGCGCGGGTCTGAAGCTTTCTTT. This translates into CASSEWDRGRGSEAFF.

V and J are TRBV6-5 and TRBJ1-2, with D maybe TRBD1 (6 bases). V was trimmed by 4 bases and J by 6 bases, leaving 12 bases between them. CDR1 is MNHEY and CDR2 is SVGAGI in the germline V gene. The CDR3 spans 13 residues. CDR3 bases: TGTGCCAGCAGTTCAACAGGGAGGGATGGCTACACCTTC. This codes for CASSSTGRDGYTF.

This clone was seen only a few times. This sequence joins TRBV5-5 and TRBJ2-7, with D maybe TRBD1 (5 bases). Germline V CDR1 and CDR2: SGHKS, YYEKEE (reference sequence). There are 14 residues in the CDR3. V lost 4 bases to trimming and J lost 3 bases, with 14 bases between them. The CDR3: CASSQKDTYYEQYF. The CDR3 region has the DNA TGTGCCAGCAGCCAAAAGGACACTTACTACGAGCAGTACTTC. The complete variable domain, with remaining parts taken from reference TRBV5-5 and TRBJ2-7, reads DAGVTQSPTHLIKTRGQQVTLRCSPISGHKSVSWYQQVLGQGPQFIFQYYEKEERGRGNFPDRFSARQFPNYSSELNVNALLLGDSALYLCASSQKDTYYEQYFGPGTRLTVT.

The chain combines TRBV14 with TRBJ2-5; the match to TRBD2 covers 7 bases. This CDR3 is built from 14 residues. Germline-derived CDR1 and CDR2 are SGHDN and FVKESK. V shed 6 bases and J 5 bases; nucleotides not matched to a gene: 9. The CDR3, as DNA: TGTGCCAGCAGAGCGGGACTCCGAGGGGAGACCCAGTACTTC. Translating gives CASRAGLRGETQYF.

The gene calls are TRBV29-1 and TRBJ2-3; 7 nucleotides line up with TRBD2. Germline V gene lookup returns CDR1 SQVTM and CDR2 ANQGSEA. CDR3 length equals 13 residues. V dropped 5 bases and J dropped 1; count of bases not matched to a gene: 3. The CDR3 sequence: CSVRAGGTDTQYF. CDR3 in DNA: TGCAGCGTTCGGGCGGGAGGCACAGATACGCAGTATTTT.

This sequence joins TRBV27 and TRBJ2-2, with TRBD2 identical over 9 bases. Germline CDR1 is MNHEY and CDR2 is SMNVEV (reference sequence). J gave up 1 base and V 6 bases, and 9 bases lay outside the gene matches. The CDR3 is made up of 17 amino acids. For the CDR3, the DNA is TGTGCCAGCAGATGGCGGGCTAGCGGGATGAACACCGGGGAGCTGTTTTTT. Its protein is CASRWRASGMNTGELFF.

This clone came up a few times. This sequence joins TRBV29-1 and TRBJ2-3; the match to TRBD2 covers 8 bases. After removal of 4 bases from V and 0 bases from J, the junction contained 3 bases not matched to a gene. Germline V CDR1 and CDR2: SQVTM, ANQGSEA. This CDR3 is 14 amino acids long. CDR3 sequence (DNA): TGCAGCGTTGCGGGGGGGCCTAGCACAGATACGCAGTATTTT. This sequence encodes CSVAGGPSTDTQYF.

This chain uses TRBV5-4 with TRBJ2-2, with a possible D match to TRBD1 (7 bases). Germline V gene sequence: CDR1 SGHNT, CDR2 YYREEE (reference sequence). Trimming took off 2 bases at V and 5 bases at J, with 10 bases between the two ends. CDR3 length equals 14 residues. DNA of the CDR3: TGTGCCAGCAGCTTTGCAGGGGGGACCGGGGAGCTGTTTTTT. Protein: CASSFAGGTGELFF.

In DNA, the CDR3 is TGTGCCAGCAGTTTATCCTACAGGGGAGCTTTCTTT. This sequence encodes CASSLSYRGAFF. V and J are TRBV28 and TRBJ1-1; 7 bases are a match to TRBD1. Trimming took 1 base from V and 10 from J; bases not matched to a gene: 3. The CDR3 has 12 amino acids. CDR1 and CDR2 from the germline V gene are MDHEN and SYDVKM.

The CDR3 DNA follows: TGCGCCAGCAGCGTGGGGAACAGTTTTAACATTCAGTACTTC. Its translation: CASSVGNSFNIQYF. V and J are TRBV5-1 and TRBJ2-4, with unresolved D. V was shortened by 4 bases and J by 7 bases, with 15 bases between the two germline ends. Per the germline V gene, CDR1 is SGHRS and CDR2 is YFSETQ. The length of the CDR3 is 14 residues.

In this sample, this clone turned up once. The rearrangement uses TRBV11-3 and TRBJ2-4; TRBD1 agrees at 8 bases. Per the germline V gene, CDR1 is SGHNT and CDR2 is YENEEA. J gave up 7 bases and V 2 bases, and 4 bases lay outside the gene matches. The CDR3 spans 14 residues. The CDR3 loop is CASSLRDRRNIQYF. In nucleotides, the CDR3 is TGTGCCAGCAGCTTACGGGACAGGAGGAACATTCAGTACTTC. Full variable domain (remainder filled in from reference TRBV11-3 and TRBJ2-4): EAGVVQSPRYKIIEKKQPVAFWCNPISGHNTLYWYLQNLGQGPELLIRYENEEAVDDSQLPKDRFSAERLKGVDSTLKIQPAELGDSAVYLCASSLRDRRNIQYFGAGTRLSVL.

In its sample, this clone was seen a few times. V gene TRBV7-2 combines with J gene TRBJ2-6; D may be TRBD1 (5 bases). The CDR3 has 13 residues. The V end lost 5 bases, the J end lost 6 bases, and 8 bases lay between the germline ends. Germline assignment: CDR1 SGHTA and CDR2 FQGNSA. DNA of the CDR3: TGTGCCAGCAGCCTAGGACAGGCCAACGTCCTGACTTTC. This gives the protein CASSLGQANVLTF.

This clone was counted once. This sequence joins TRBV19 and TRBJ2-1; D is unclear. The V end was cut by 4 bases, the J end by 7 bases, with 14 bases between. This CDR3 has 14 residues. The V gene's germline CDR1 is LNHDA and CDR2 SQIVND (reference sequence). CDR3 residues: CASSTLGRRNEQFF. CDR3 DNA sequence: TGTGCCAGTAGTACACTGGGCCGAAGGAATGAGCAGTTCTTC.

V gene TRBV5-1 combines with J gene TRBJ2-7; 7 bases agree with TRBD2. CDR3 length equals 14 residues. Trimming removed 5 bases from V and 1 base from J; junction bases left unmatched: 6. Germline V gene sequence: CDR1 SGHRS, CDR2 YFSETQ. Here the CDR3 reads CASRGGLGSYEQYF. CDR3 DNA sequence: TGCGCCAGCAGGGGTGGACTAGGATCCTACGAGCAGTACTTC. The whole variable domain, remainder taken from reference TRBV5-1 and TRBJ2-7, is KAGVTQTPRYLIKTRGQQVTLSCSPISGHRSVSWYQQTPGQGLQFLFEYFSETQRNKGNFPGRFSGRQFSNSRSEMNVSTLELGDSALYLCASRGGLGSYEQYFGPGTRLTVT.

The V gene is TRBV29-1, the J gene TRBJ2-5, with a possible D match to TRBD1 (6 bases). The CDR3 has 16 residues. V was clipped by 4 bases and J by 0 bases, with 18 bases between them. CDR1 and CDR2 (germline): SQVTM, ANQGSEA. CDR3 amino acids: CSVAHRGQPYQETQYF. CDR3 coding DNA: TGCAGCGTTGCTCACCGCGGACAGCCCTACCAAGAGACCCAGTACTTC.

The rearrangement joins TRBV7-2 to TRBJ2-5; the D gene is possibly TRBD1 (5 bases). The CDR3 extends over 17 amino acids. Germline V gene data show CDR1 as SGHTA and CDR2 as FQGNSA. V shed 2 bases and J shed 4 bases, with 20 bases lying between them. The CDR3 nucleotides read TGTGCCAGCAGCTTACCCTCTACTGGGGCAAGGGGAGAGACCCAGTACTTC. The encoded protein is CASSLPSTGARGETQYF.

The rearrangement uses TRBV28 and TRBJ2-2, with 7 bases matching TRBD1. This CDR3 has 15 amino acids. V lost 5 bases, J lost 4 bases, and 7 bases stayed unmatched. CDR1 is MDHEN, CDR2 SYDVKM, per germline. CDR3 bases: TGTGCCAGCAGTCACGACAGGGCGCGCACCGGGGAGCTGTTTTTT. Residues: CASSHDRARTGELFF.

This chain joins TRBV11-3 and TRBJ2-1, with TRBD2 matching 7 bases. Looked up from germline, CDR1 is SGHNT and CDR2 is YENEEA. After removal of 5 bases from V and 4 bases from J, the junction contained 14 bases not matched to a gene. The CDR3 is made up of 17 amino acids. The DNA of the CDR3 is TGTGCCAGCAGCCTCAAGGCCGGGAGGTCGGGATACAATGAGCAGTTCTTC. This encodes CASSLKAGRSGYNEQFF.

The chain carries TRBV19 and TRBJ2-5; 11 bases fit TRBD1. The CDR3 contains 15 residues. Germline CDR1 reads LNHDA; CDR2 reads SQIVND (reference sequence). V was pared by 4 bases and J by 4 bases, with 5 bases of the junction left unmatched. The CDR3 DNA sequence: TGTGCCAGTAGTACCGGGACAGGGGGTGGAGAGACCCAGTACTTC. It encodes CASSTGTGGGETQYF.

The V and J genes are TRBV6-5 and TRBJ2-5; 9 bases match TRBD2. The J call is in doubt because the DNA end fits TRBJ2-7 better. This CDR3 spans 14 amino acids. Germline-derived CDR1 and CDR2 are MNHEY and SVGAGI. CDR3 protein: CASSYGGRAYEQYF. The CDR3 nucleotides read TGTGCCAGCAGTTACGGCGGGAGGGCCTACGAGCAGTACTTC.

A single count supports this clone. The genes are TRBV19 and TRBJ2-5, with a possible D match to TRBD2 (5 bases). The last part of the DNA fits TRBJ2-7 better; the J call may be wrong. CDR3 length: 15 amino acids. Germline V gene lookup returns CDR1 LNHDA and CDR2 SQIVND (reference sequence). The DNA for the CDR3 is TGTGCCAGTAGTATCGGAGCGGAGGTGCCCTACGAGCAGTACTTC. Protein sequence: CASSIGAEVPYEQYF.

This chain uses TRBV28 with TRBJ2-5; tentative D call: TRBD2 (6 bases). Germline assignment: CDR1 MDHEN and CDR2 SYDVKM. V lost 7 bases and J lost 2, with 17 bases in between. The CDR3 covers 15 residues. CDR3 amino acids: CASNPTGSRQETQYF. In DNA, the CDR3 is TGTGCCAGCAACCCTACCGGGAGTCGGCAAGAGACCCAGTACTTC.

This chain connects TRBV2 to TRBJ2-2; 8 bases agree with TRBD2. From germline, CDR1 is SNHLY and CDR2 FYNNEI. The CDR3 contains 15 residues. J gave up 0 bases and V 6 bases, and 3 bases lay outside the gene matches. In DNA form, the CDR3 reads TGTGCCAGCAGAGTGACTAGCGCGAACACCGGGGAGCTGTTTTTT. Translating it yields CASRVTSANTGELFF.

The chain joins TRBV7-9 to TRBJ1-2; D might be TRBD1 (5 bases). Trimming took off 0 bases at V and 3 bases at J, with 23 bases between the two ends. Germline values: CDR1 SEHNR, CDR2 FQNEAQ (reference sequence). The length of the CDR3 is 19 residues. The CDR3 is CASSLALRQGKLVDYGYTF. In nucleotides, the CDR3 is TGTGCCAGCAGCTTAGCACTCCGGCAGGGAAAGCTCGTCGACTATGGCTACACCTTC.